The 22 T cell receptor beta chains below all came from one sample that was sequenced in a study of vaccination and CD4 T cells after COVID-19. Treatment here: approximately 11-day PBMC culture with coronavirus spike peptide pools or control peptides (ViraFEST assay). Which antigens these TCRs recognize remains unknown. At the Johns Hopkins FTIC core, DNA taken from cultured CD4+ T cells was sequenced by way of the Oncomine TCR Beta short-read assay. TCRdb re-derived calls from the PCR reads in MiXCR, one entry per CDR3 protein. This table holds approximately 10,000 distinct CDR3 sequences, around 60% found once. Sequences were obtained from CD4+ T cells from blood, cultured in vitro. The receptors stem from a human donor who had recovered from COVID-19.

This chain joins TRBV11-3 and TRBJ2-7, with D possibly matching TRBD2 (6 bases). This CDR3 has 12 amino acids. Germline V gives CDR1 SGHNT, CDR2 YENEEA. Between the trimmed V and J ends, which lost 8 bases and 4 bases, there was a span of 12 bases. This CDR3 is CASSRGTYEQYF. CDR3 coding DNA: TGTGCCAGCTCCCGTGGGACTTACGAGCAGTACTTC.

The rearrangement joins TRBV7-6 to TRBJ2-7; D perhaps matches TRBD1 (6 bases). V was clipped by 1 base and J by 5 bases, with 12 bases between them. Germline CDR1 and CDR2: SGHVS and FNYEAQ. This CDR3 is 14 amino acids long. CDR3 bases: TGTGCCAGCAGCTTAGACGACAGGACCCACGAGCAGTACTTC. Its translation: CASSLDDRTHEQYF. Combining the CDR3 with reference TRBV7-6 and TRBJ2-7 gives the whole variable domain GAGVSQSPRYKVTKRGQDVALRCDPISGHVSLYWYRQALGQGPEFLTYFNYEAQQDKSGLPNDRFSAERPEGSISTLTIQRTEQRDSAMYRCASSLDDRTHEQYFGPGTRLTVT.

This clonotype was observed a single time. The J gene is TRBJ2-3, the V gene TRBV20-1; D is unresolved. This CDR3 is 10 amino acids long. Trimming cost V 6 bases and J 2 bases, with 3 bases left between them. Germline-derived CDR1 and CDR2 are DFQATT and SNEGSKA (reference sequence). The CDR3 DNA is TGCAGTGCCTTCACAGATACGCAGTATTTT. Its translation is CSAFTDTQYF.

This clonotype was counted a single time. The chain employs TRBV28 and TRBJ2-7; D assignment may be TRBD1 or TRBD2 (5 bases each). Germline values: CDR1 MDHEN, CDR2 SYDVKM. The V gene lost 2 bases and the J gene lost 5 bases, with 10 bases spanning the gap. This CDR3 has 13 residues. DNA for the CDR3: TGTGCCAGCAGTTTAGGGGGATTCGACGAGCAGTACTTC. Translated: CASSLGGFDEQYF.

This sequence joins TRBV20-1 and TRBJ2-1; D call uncertain. The V gene lost 3 bases and the J gene lost 8 bases, with 23 bases spanning the gap. The germline V gene encodes CDR1 DFQATT and CDR2 SNEGSKA (reference sequence). The CDR3 consists of 16 residues. The DNA for the CDR3 is TGCAGTGCTAGCCGATCGAGTAGTAAGAAAGGTTATGAGCAGTTCTTC. This translates into CSASRSSSKKGYEQFF.

V is TRBV12-3 or TRBV12-4 and J is TRBJ1-2; 7 bases fit TRBD1. This CDR3 is built from 13 residues. The V and J ends lost 10 bases and 1 base, in that order; junction bases with no gene match: 6. The CDR3 DNA reads as TGTGCCACTAGGGACAGCCTTAACTATGGCTACACCTTC. Translated: CATRDSLNYGYTF.

The J gene is TRBJ1-2, the V gene TRBV6-1; 9 bases are shared with TRBD1. CDR3 length equals 15 residues. Germline CDR1 and CDR2: MNHNS and SASEGT. V lost 6 bases, J lost 3 bases, and 8 bases stayed unmatched. CDR3 nucleotide sequence: TGTGCCAGCAGACCCGGACGGACAGGGGACTATGGCTACACCTTC. Its protein product is CASRPGRTGDYGYTF.

This chain uses TRBV19 with TRBJ1-5; no firm D call. V was trimmed by 0 bases and J by 5 bases, leaving 17 bases between them. The CDR3 is 17 amino acids. CDR1 and CDR2 from the germline V gene are LNHDA and SQIVND (reference sequence). CDR3 sequence (DNA): TGTGCCAGTAGTATAGATTCCGGACCCCGCGGGCATCAGCCCCAGCATTTT. Amino acids: CASSIDSGPRGHQPQHF.

V usage is TRBV7-3 and J usage is TRBJ1-1; maybe TRBD1 (5 bases). This CDR3 region has 14 residues. The V end was cut by 3 bases, the J end by 1 base, with 9 bases between. Germline V gives CDR1 SGHTA, CDR2 FQGTGA. The CDR3 DNA reads TGTGCCAGCAGCTTGGCAGGGCCGAACACTGAAGCTTTCTTT. Translating it yields CASSLAGPNTEAFF. Full variable domain (remainder filled in from reference TRBV7-3 and TRBJ1-1): GAGVSQTPSNKVTEKGKYVELRCDPISGHTALYWYRQSLGQGPEFLIYFQGTGAADDSGLPNDRFFAVRPEGSVSTLKIQRTERGDSAVYLCASSLAGPNTEAFFGQGTRLTVV.

The chain joins TRBV27 to TRBJ2-7, with a weak D call TRBD2 (7 bases). V lost 6 bases, J lost 3 bases, and 12 bases lay in between. The CDR3 sequence is 13 residues long. The V gene's germline CDR1 is MNHEY and CDR2 SMNVEV (reference sequence). CDR3 nucleotide sequence: TGTGCCAGCAGAAGGGGGGGGAGCTACGAGCAGTACTTC. Protein: CASRRGGSYEQYF.

The rearrangement joins TRBV5-4 to TRBJ2-7, with TRBD2 identical over 15 bases. The CDR3 runs to 16 residues. V trimming: 6 bases; J trimming: 5 bases; junction bases outside the gene matches: 9. CDR1 is SGHNT and CDR2 is YYREEE in the germline V gene (reference sequence). CDR3 in amino acids: CASTAGLAGGKNEQYF. The DNA for the CDR3 is TGTGCCAGCACCGCCGGACTAGCGGGAGGGAAGAACGAGCAGTACTTC.

J is TRBJ1-6 and V is TRBV28, with no clear D. Germline lookup yields CDR1 MDHEN and CDR2 SYDVKM. V dropped 6 bases and J dropped 10 bases, with 16 bases sitting between them. The CDR3 spans 14 residues. The CDR3 spells CASSAPRNYSPLHF. DNA for the CDR3: TGTGCCAGCAGCGCACCCAGGAACTACTCACCCCTCCACTTT.

This chain links TRBV19 with TRBJ1-5; D perhaps matches TRBD1 (5 bases). Per germline, CDR1 LNHDA and CDR2 SQIVND (reference sequence). The V gene lost 6 bases and the J gene lost 7 bases, with 13 bases spanning the gap. This CDR3 is 13 amino acids long. The CDR3: CASRSQGDQPQHF. CDR3 bases: TGTGCCAGTAGAAGTCAGGGAGACCAGCCCCAGCATTTT. Full variable domain (missing parts from reference TRBV19 and TRBJ1-5): DGGITQSPKYLFRKEGQNVTLSCEQNLNHDAMYWYRQDPGQGLRLIYYSQIVNDFQKGDIAEGYSVSREKKESFPLTVTSAQKNPTAFYLCASRSQGDQPQHFGDGTRLSIL.

The J gene is TRBJ2-7, the V gene TRBV7-2; 8 bases agree with TRBD2. The CDR3 consists of 15 residues. The V gene end was trimmed by 4 bases and the J gene end by 3 bases; junction bases not matched to a gene: 8. Per germline, CDR1 SGHTA and CDR2 FQGNSA. The DNA of the CDR3 is TGTGCCAGCAGCTCCTTCCCGGGGGGGAACTACGAGCAGTACTTC. Translating it yields CASSSFPGGNYEQYF.

The CDR3 spells CASRPTGSTDTQYF. The CDR3 nucleotides are TGTGCCAGCAGGCCGACGGGGAGCACAGATACGCAGTATTTT. The chain is built from TRBV6-2 or TRBV6-3 and TRBJ2-3; TRBD2 might be the D (5 bases). Between the trimmed V and J ends, which lost 6 bases and 0 bases, there was a span of 10 bases. This CDR3 is built from 14 residues. CDR1 is MNHEY and CDR2 is SVGEGT in the germline V gene.

The V gene is TRBV20-1, the J gene TRBJ1-2; D is unresolved. This CDR3 spans 15 amino acids. Germline V gene sequence: CDR1 DFQATT, CDR2 SNEGSKA (reference sequence). Trimming stripped 0 bases from V and 4 bases from J, with 15 bases between. CDR3 sequence (DNA): TGCAGTGCTAGAGATCTAGAGGGTCTACGCTATGGCTACACCTTC. Its protein product is CSARDLEGLRYGYTF.

The chain employs TRBV10-3 and TRBJ1-4; D remains unclear. Germline V gene lookup returns CDR1 ENHRY and CDR2 SYGVKD. Deletions cut 7 bases from V and 3 bases from J, with 9 bases between. CDR3 length equals 13 residues. CDR3 sequence (DNA): TGTGCCATCAAGGCAGCAGCTAATGAAAAACTGTTTTTT. Its translation is CAIKAAANEKLFF.

This chain uses TRBV11-2 with TRBJ2-7; 7 bases agree with TRBD2. Germline V lookup: CDR1 SGHAT, CDR2 FQNNGV. V dropped 0 bases and J dropped 5; count of bases not matched to a gene: 16. The CDR3 spans 18 residues. The CDR3 nucleotides read TGTGCCAGCAGCTTAGATCGGGCTAGCGGACTAGGAATGAACGAGCAGTACTTC. This gives the protein CASSLDRASGLGMNEQYF.

This chain links TRBV11-3 with TRBJ1-1; D not certain. The germline V and J ends were trimmed by 1 base and 1 base, with 16 bases remaining between them. The CDR3 is made up of 17 amino acids. CDR1 SGHNT and CDR2 YENEEA come from the germline V gene. CDR3 DNA sequence: TGTGCCAGCAGCTTAGTCGGTCGGGCCAGCCAGAACACTGAAGCTTTCTTT. Translation gives CASSLVGRASQNTEAFF.

The chain combines TRBV7-9 with TRBJ1-5; D not resolved. This CDR3 has 18 amino acids. V lost 0 bases and J lost 3, with 18 bases in between. Germline values: CDR1 SEHNR, CDR2 FQNEAQ (reference sequence). The CDR3 reads CASSLALFLEKVNQPQHF. The CDR3 nucleotides are TGTGCCAGCAGCTTAGCGCTTTTTTTGGAAAAGGTCAATCAGCCCCAGCATTTT.

The chain carries TRBV10-3 and TRBJ1-1, with D unresolved. The CDR3 runs to 13 residues. Germline values: CDR1 ENHRY, CDR2 SYGVKD. V lost 10 bases, J lost 0 bases, and 12 bases lay in between. This chain's CDR3 is CASRNTMNTEAFF. Here the CDR3 DNA reads TGTGCCAGCAGGAACACCATGAACACTGAAGCTTTCTTT.

This clonotype came up a few times. The rearrangement uses TRBV6-5 and TRBJ1-2, with D hard to call. This CDR3 contains 15 residues. Germline V gene data show CDR1 as MNHEY and CDR2 as SVGAGI. Trimming stripped 0 bases from V and 8 bases from J, with 16 bases between. The CDR3: CASSYSNEEVRGYTF. DNA for the CDR3: TGTGCCAGCAGTTACTCGAATGAGGAGGTGAGGGGCTACACCTTC.